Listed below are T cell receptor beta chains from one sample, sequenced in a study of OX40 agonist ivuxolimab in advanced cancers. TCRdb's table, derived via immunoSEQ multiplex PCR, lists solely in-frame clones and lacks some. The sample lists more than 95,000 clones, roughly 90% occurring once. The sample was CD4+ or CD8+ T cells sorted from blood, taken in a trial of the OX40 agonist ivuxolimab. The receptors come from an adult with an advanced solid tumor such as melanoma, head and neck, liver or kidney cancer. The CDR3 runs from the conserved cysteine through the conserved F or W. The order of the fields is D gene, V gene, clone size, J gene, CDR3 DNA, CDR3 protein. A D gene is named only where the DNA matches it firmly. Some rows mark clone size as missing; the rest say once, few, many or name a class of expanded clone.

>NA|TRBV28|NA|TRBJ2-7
TGTGCCAGCATAATCAATGTAGGTACCTCCTACGAGCAGTACTTC
CASIINVGTSYEQYF
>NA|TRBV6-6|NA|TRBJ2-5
TGTGCCAGCAGTTCAACAGGCCGACAAGAGACCCAGTACTTC
CASSSTGRQETQYF
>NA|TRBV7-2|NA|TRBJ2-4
TGTGCCAGCAGCTTAGACCCAGGGGAGGGAAACATTCAGTACTTC
CASSLDPGEGNIQYF
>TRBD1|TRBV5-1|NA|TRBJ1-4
TGCGCCAGCCGACCGCGGACAGGAGGTAATGAAAAACTGTTTTTT
CASRPRTGGNEKLFF
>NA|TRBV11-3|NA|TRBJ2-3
TGTGCCAGCAGCCCCCACCGGAGCACAGATACGCAGTATTTT
CASSPHRSTDTQYF
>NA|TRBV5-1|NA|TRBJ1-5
TGCGCCAGCAGCTTGGGCGCCACGGGTCAGCCCCAGCATTTT
CASSLGATGQPQHF
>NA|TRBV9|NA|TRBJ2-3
TGTGCCAGCAGCACGACAGATACGCAGTATTTT
CASSTTDTQYF
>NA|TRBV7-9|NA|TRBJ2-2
TGTGCCAGCAGCTTAGTTGTGGACACCGGGGAGCTGTTTTTT
CASSLVVDTGELFF
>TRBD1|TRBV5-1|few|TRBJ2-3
TGCGCCAGCAGCTGGCCCCGGCAGGGACGGCCAAAGCAGGGGGCAGATACGCAGTATTTT
CASSWPRQGRPKQGADTQYF
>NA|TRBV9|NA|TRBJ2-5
TGTGCCAGCAGCGTAGTGGGTGGGGAGACCCAGTACTTC
CASSVVGGETQYF
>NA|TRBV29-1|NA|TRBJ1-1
TGCAGCGTTGCAGCGTTAAGTGGCACTGAAGCTTTCTTT
CSVAALSGTEAFF
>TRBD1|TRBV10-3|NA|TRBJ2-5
TGTGCCATCAGCGGACAGGGCGGGGAGACCCAGTACTTC
CAISGQGGETQYF
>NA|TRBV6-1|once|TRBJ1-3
TGTGCCAGCAGTGAAGCGCCAAGGGCTGGAAACACCATATATTTT
CASSEAPRAGNTIYF
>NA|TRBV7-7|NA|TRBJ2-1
TGTGCTAGCAGCCCATGGCAAGGGACGGAAGAAGAGCAGTTCTTC
CASSPWQGTEEEQFF
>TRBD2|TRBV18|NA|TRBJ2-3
TGTGCCAGCCTTTGGACTAGCGGGGGCACAGATACGCAGTATTTT
CASLWTSGGTDTQYF
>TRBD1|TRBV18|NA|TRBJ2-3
TGTGCCAGCTCACTAACAGGGGGCGAGCTCACAGATACGCAGTATTTT
CASSLTGGELTDTQYF
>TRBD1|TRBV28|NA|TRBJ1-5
TGTGCCAGCAGTTTGACAGGGCACCAGCCCCAGCATTTT
CASSLTGHQPQHF
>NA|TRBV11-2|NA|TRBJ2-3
TGTGCCAGCACCACGTCGACACTTAGCACAGATACGCAGTATTTT
CASTTSTLSTDTQYF
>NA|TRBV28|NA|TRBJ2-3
TGTGCCAGCAGCCCCGTAATGTTTTCATCTGCAGATACGCAGTATTTT
CASSPVMFSSADTQYF
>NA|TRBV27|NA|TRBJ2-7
TGTGCCAGCAGTTTCGGACGTCCGATCTACGAGCAGTACTTC
CASSFGRPIYEQYF
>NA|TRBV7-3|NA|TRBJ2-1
TGTGCCAGCAGCACGATGGGAACAACCTACAATGAGCAGTTCTTC
CASSTMGTTYNEQFF
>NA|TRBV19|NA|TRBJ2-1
TGTGCCAGCAATCCCGGGACAAGCAATGAGCAGTTCTTC
CASNPGTSNEQFF
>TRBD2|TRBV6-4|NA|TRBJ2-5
TGTGCCAGCAGTGTTCGGGGGGGAGTGGAGACCCAGTACTTC
CASSVRGGVETQYF
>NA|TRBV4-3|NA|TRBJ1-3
TGCGCCAGCAGCCAAGTATCTGGAAACACCATATATTTT
CASSQVSGNTIYF
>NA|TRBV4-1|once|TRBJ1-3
TGCGCCAGCGCCGATTATCCGAGGTCTAGAAACACCATATATTTT
CASADYPRSRNTIYF
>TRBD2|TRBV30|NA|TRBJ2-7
TGTGCCTGGAGTGCGCTAGCGGGGGCCCCCCAGTACTTC
CAWSALAGAPQYF
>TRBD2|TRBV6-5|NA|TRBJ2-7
TGTGCCAGCAGTTACGGCGGGGGGGCCCGGGAGCAGTACTTC
CASSYGGGAREQYF
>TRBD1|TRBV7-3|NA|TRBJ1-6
TGTGCCAGCAGCCTAACAGGGGATAATTCACCCCTCCACTTT
CASSLTGDNSPLHF
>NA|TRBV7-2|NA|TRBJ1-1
TGTGCCAGCAGCCAAATGCAGGGGAACACTGAAGCTTTCTTT
CASSQMQGNTEAFF
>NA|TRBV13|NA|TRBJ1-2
TGTGCCAGCAGCCTAGGAACACTCGCAGCCCGATACACCTTC
CASSLGTLAARYTF
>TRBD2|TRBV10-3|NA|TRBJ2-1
TGCCCAGCGGTGGGGTTGACCGGACTAGCGGGGATCTGTGAGCAGTTCTTC
CPAVGLTGLAGICEQFF
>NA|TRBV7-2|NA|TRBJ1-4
TGTGCCAGCAGCTCCGGGCCCTCAAGAAAAGAGGAAAAACTGTTTTTT
CASSSGPSRKEEKLFF
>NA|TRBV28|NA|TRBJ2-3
TGTGCCAGCAGTTCCCCCCCGGCAGGAGCCACAGATACGCAGTATTTT
CASSSPPAGATDTQYF
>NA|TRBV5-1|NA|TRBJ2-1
TGCGCCAGCAGCTTGCCGGGGAGCTCCTACAATGAGCAGTTCTTC
CASSLPGSSYNEQFF
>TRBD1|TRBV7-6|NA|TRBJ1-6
TGTGCCAGCAGCTTAGGGGGACAGGGAGGGTCACCCCTCCACTTT
CASSLGGQGGSPLHF
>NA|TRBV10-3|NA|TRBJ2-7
TGTGCCATCACTCCCCAGGAATCTCCGACTTACGAGCAGTACTTC
CAITPQESPTYEQYF
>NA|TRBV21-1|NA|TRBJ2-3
TGTGCCAGCAGCAAAGCTAGACTAGCCTCTAGCACAGATACGCAGTATTTT
CASSKARLASSTDTQYF
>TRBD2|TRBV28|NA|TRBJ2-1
TGTGCCAGTCCTCCCTCGCGACTAGCGGGGGCTGGGGAGCAGTTCTTC
CASPPSRLAGAGEQFF
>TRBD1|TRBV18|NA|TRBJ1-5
TGTGCCAGCTCCCAGGGGACAGGGAGGAGCAATCAGCCCCAGCATTTT
CASSQGTGRSNQPQHF
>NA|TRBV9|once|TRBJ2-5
TGTGCCAGCAGCGTAGCGGGGGGCGTGACCCAGTACTTC
CASSVAGGVTQYF
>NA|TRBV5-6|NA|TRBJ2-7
TGTGCCTTCGGGACCTCGGGCGCGCGCGAGCAGTACTTC
CAFGTSGAREQYF
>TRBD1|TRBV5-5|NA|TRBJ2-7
TGTGCCAGCAGCTTAAGGGACAGATTCTACGAGCAGTACTTC
CASSLRDRFYEQYF
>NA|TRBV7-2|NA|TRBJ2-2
TGTGCCAGCAGCTTAGGCTTAAGTTCAGACACCGGGGAGCTGTTTTTT
CASSLGLSSDTGELFF
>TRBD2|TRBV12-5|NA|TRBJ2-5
TGTGCTAGTGGTTTGGGACTAGCGGGGGACCAAGAGACCCAGTACTTC
CASGLGLAGDQETQYF
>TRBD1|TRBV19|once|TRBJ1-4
TGTGCCAGTAGTATTGGTACAGGGGCCAGTGAAAAACTGTTTTTT
CASSIGTGASEKLFF